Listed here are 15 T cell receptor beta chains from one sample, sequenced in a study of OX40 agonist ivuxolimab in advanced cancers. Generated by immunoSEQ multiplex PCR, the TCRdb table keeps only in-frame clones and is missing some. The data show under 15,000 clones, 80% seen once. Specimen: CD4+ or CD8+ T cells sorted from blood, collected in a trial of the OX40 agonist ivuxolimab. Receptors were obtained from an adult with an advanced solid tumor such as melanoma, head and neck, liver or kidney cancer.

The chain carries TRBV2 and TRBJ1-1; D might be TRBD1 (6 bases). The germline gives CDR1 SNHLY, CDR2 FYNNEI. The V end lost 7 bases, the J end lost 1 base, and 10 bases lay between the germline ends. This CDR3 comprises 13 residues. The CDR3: CASTGGPNTEAFF. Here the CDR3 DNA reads TGTGCCAGCACCGGGGGCCCGAACACTGAAGCTTTCTTT.

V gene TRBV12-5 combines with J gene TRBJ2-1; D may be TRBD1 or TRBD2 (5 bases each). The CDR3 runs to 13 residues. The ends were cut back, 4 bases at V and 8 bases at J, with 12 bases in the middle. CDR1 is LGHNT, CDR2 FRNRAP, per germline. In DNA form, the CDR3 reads TGTGCTAGTGGTTCCCCGAGGGGCGATGAGCAGTTCTTC. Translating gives CASGSPRGDEQFF.

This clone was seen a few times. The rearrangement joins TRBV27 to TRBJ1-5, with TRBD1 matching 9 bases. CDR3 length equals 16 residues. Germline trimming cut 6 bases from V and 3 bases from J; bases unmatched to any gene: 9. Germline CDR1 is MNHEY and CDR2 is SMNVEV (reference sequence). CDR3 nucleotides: TGTGCCAGCAGCTCCACCGGGACAGGGTTCAATCAGCCCCAGCATTTT. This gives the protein CASSSTGTGFNQPQHF.

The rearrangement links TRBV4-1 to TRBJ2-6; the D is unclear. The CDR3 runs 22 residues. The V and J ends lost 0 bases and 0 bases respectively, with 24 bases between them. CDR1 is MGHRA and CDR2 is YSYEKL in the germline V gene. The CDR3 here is CASSQDRVVAGPPLSGANVLTF. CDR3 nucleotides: TGCGCCAGCAGCCAAGATCGGGTCGTGGCAGGTCCGCCCCTCTCTGGGGCCAACGTCCTGACTTTC.

DNA of the CDR3: TGTGCCAGCAGTTCTCTCGACAGGGTTCCCTATGGCTACACCTTC. It encodes CASSSLDRVPYGYTF. This chain joins TRBV28 and TRBJ1-2; TRBD1 agrees at 7 bases. The CDR3 contains 15 residues. V shed 4 bases and J 4 bases; nucleotides not matched to a gene: 9. CDR1 is MDHEN, CDR2 SYDVKM, per germline.

CDR3: CASSHVGDYEQYF. DNA of the CDR3: TGCGCCAGCAGTCACGTGGGGGACTACGAGCAGTACTTC. The rearrangement uses TRBV4-1 and TRBJ2-7, with D perhaps given as TRBD1 or TRBD2 (5 bases each). There are 13 residues in the CDR3. V was pared by 6 bases and J by 3 bases, with 12 bases between. From germline, CDR1 is MGHRA and CDR2 YSYEKL.

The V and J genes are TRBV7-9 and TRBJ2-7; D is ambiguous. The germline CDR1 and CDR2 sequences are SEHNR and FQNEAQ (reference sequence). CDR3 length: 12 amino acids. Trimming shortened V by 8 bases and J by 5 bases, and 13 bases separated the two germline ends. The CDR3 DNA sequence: TGTGCCAGCTCCCTAGGGCGGAACGAGCAGTACTTC. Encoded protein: CASSLGRNEQYF. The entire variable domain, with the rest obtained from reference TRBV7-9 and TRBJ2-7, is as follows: DTGVSQNPRHKITKRGQNVTFRCDPISEHNRLYWYRQTLGQGPEFLTYFQNEAQLEKSRLLSDRFSAERPKGSFSTLEIQRTEQGDSAMYLCASSLGRNEQYFGPGTRLTVT.

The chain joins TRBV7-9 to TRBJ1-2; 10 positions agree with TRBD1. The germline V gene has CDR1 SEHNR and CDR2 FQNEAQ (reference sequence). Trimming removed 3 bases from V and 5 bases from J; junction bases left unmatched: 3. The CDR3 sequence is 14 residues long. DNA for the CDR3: TGTGCCAGCAGCTTGTGGGACAGGGGATATGGCTACACCTTC. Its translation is CASSLWDRGYGYTF.

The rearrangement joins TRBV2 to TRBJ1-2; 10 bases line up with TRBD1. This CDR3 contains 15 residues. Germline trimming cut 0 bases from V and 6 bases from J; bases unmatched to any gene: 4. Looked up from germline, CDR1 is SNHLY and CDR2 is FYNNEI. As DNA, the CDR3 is TGTGCCAGCAGTGAAGCAAGGGGACAGGGGAATGGCTACACCTTC. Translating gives CASSEARGQGNGYTF.

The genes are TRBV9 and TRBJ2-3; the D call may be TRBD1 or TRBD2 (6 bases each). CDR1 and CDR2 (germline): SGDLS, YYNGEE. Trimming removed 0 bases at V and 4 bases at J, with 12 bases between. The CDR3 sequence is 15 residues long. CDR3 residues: CASSVGGGRADTQYF. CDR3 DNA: TGTGCCAGCAGCGTAGGTGGGGGGCGAGCAGATACGCAGTATTTT.

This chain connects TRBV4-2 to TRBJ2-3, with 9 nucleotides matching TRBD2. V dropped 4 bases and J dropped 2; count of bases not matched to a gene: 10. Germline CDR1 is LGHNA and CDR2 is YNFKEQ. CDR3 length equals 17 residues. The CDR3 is CASSPTVAGATTDTQYF. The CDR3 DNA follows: TGTGCCAGCAGCCCGACGGTAGCGGGAGCTACCACAGATACGCAGTATTTT.

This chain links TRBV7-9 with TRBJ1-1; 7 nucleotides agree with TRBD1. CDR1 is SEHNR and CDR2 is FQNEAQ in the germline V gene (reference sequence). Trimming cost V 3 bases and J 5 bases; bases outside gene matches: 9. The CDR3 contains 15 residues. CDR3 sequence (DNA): TGTGCCAGCAGCTTGTCGCAGGGGGGAGATACTGAAGCTTTCTTT. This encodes CASSLSQGGDTEAFF.

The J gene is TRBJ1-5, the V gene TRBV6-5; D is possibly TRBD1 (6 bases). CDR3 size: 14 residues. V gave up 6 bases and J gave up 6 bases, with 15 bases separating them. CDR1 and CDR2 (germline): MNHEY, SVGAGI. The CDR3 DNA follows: TGTGCCAGCAGGTTGAGGGGGGTAGGTCAGCCCCAGCATTTT. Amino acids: CASRLRGVGQPQHF.

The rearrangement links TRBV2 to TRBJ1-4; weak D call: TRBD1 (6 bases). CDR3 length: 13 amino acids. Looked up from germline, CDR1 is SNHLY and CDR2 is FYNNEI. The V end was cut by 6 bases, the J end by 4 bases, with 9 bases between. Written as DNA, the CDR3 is TGTGCCAGCAGAGGACAGATTAATGAAAAACTGTTTTTT. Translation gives CASRGQINEKLFF.

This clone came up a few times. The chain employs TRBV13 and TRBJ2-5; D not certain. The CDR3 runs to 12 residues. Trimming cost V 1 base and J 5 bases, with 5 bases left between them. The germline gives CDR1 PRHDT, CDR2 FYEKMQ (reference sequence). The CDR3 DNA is TGTGCCAGCAGCTTAGCGGCGGAGACCCAGTACTTC. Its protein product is CASSLAAETQYF.